What follows are 18 T cell receptor beta chains derived from one specimen sequenced in a study of T cell changes during pregnancy in multiple sclerosis (dated by TCRdb to the late 2010s). The library was produced with the immunoSEQ multiplex PCR assay. In TCRdb, the immuneACCESS table is reduced to in-frame sequences with V and J assigned. These tables do not hold every clone; where another copy was compared, an unresolved V gene accounts for under half, and the others remain unexplained. The sample has tens of thousands of clones on record, over 85% of them singletons. The ten largest clones represent less than 4% of the sample. The sample in question was CD8+ T cells from peripheral blood mononuclear cells, obtained before pregnancy. Receptors originate from a female donor with multiple sclerosis, enrolled in a pregnancy study.

The V and J genes are TRBV7-9 and TRBJ2-7, with D hard to call. Germline V gene data show CDR1 as SEHNR and CDR2 as FQNEAQ (reference sequence). V lost 5 bases to trimming and J lost 3 bases, with 11 bases between them. CDR3 length: 13 residues. The CDR3 loop reads CASSAAADYEQYF. In DNA, the CDR3 is TGTGCCAGCAGCGCTGCCGCGGACTACGAGCAGTACTTC.

The CDR3 loop reads CASSTSSLKQFF. The CDR3 DNA sequence: TGTGCCAGTAGTACCTCCTCACTCAAGCAGTTCTTC. V and J are TRBV19 and TRBJ2-1; no reliable D call. This CDR3 comprises 12 residues. Trimming took 4 bases from V and 11 from J, leaving 12 bases between them. Germline lookup yields CDR1 LNHDA and CDR2 SQIVND (reference sequence).

The V gene is TRBV9, the J gene TRBJ2-1; D is possibly TRBD1 (6 bases). The germline V gene has CDR1 SGDLS and CDR2 YYNGEE. The CDR3 totals 15 residues. The germline V and J ends were trimmed by 4 bases and 5 bases, with 16 bases remaining between them. As DNA, the CDR3 is TGTGCCAGCAGCCCAGGACAGTTCTTCCACAATGAGCAGTTCTTC. Translated, it gives CASSPGQFFHNEQFF.

The chain recombines TRBV29-1 with TRBJ2-2, with D possibly TRBD2 on 5 matching bases. The CDR3 totals 14 residues. Germline values: CDR1 SQVTM, CDR2 ANQGSEA. The ends were cut back, 7 bases at V and 0 bases at J, with 12 bases in the middle. The CDR3 DNA is TGCAGCGGAAGCGGTTACGCGAACACCGGGGAGCTGTTTTTT. Protein product: CSGSGYANTGELFF.

The V gene is TRBV5-1, the J gene TRBJ2-1; perhaps TRBD2 as D (5 bases). The CDR3 consists of 12 residues. Trimming removed 4 bases from V and 8 bases from J, with 10 bases in between. Germline assignment: CDR1 SGHRS and CDR2 YFSETQ. CDR3 nucleotide sequence: TGCGCCAGCAGCCCGAGGGCTGATGAGCAGTTCTTC. It encodes CASSPRADEQFF.

The V gene is TRBV14, the J gene TRBJ1-1, with 9 bases that match TRBD1. The CDR3 is made up of 16 amino acids. J lost 6 bases, V lost 4 bases, and 12 bases had no gene match. CDR1 and CDR2 from the germline V gene are SGHDN and FVKESK. Here the CDR3 DNA reads TGTGCCAGCAGCCCGACAGACACAGGGGGCGCATCTGAAGCTTTCTTT. The encoded protein is CASSPTDTGGASEAFF.

The V gene is TRBV27, the J gene TRBJ2-1; a possible D gene is TRBD2 (5 bases). In germline, CDR1 is MNHEY, CDR2 SMNVEV (reference sequence). V was trimmed by 3 bases and J by 8 bases, leaving 17 bases between them. This CDR3 is 15 amino acids long. The CDR3 sequence is CASSFQSSGYDEQFF. CDR3 coding DNA: TGTGCCAGCAGTTTTCAAAGTTCGGGGTATGATGAGCAGTTCTTC.

The sample holds a few counts of this clone. This chain joins TRBV6-5 and TRBJ2-5; D may be TRBD1 (6 bases). The V end was cut by 6 bases, the J end by 5 bases, with 16 bases between. Looked up from germline, CDR1 is MNHEY and CDR2 is SVGAGI. The CDR3 totals 14 residues. CDR3 DNA sequence: TGTGCCAGCAGCCCTGAGACAGGCGGGGAGACCCAGTACTTC. Translated, it gives CASSPETGGETQYF.

The V call is TRBV4-3, the J call TRBJ1-4; D is unresolved. The V and J ends lost 0 bases and 8 bases respectively, with 16 bases between them. Germline CDR1 is LGHNA and CDR2 is YSLEER. The CDR3 runs to 16 residues. CDR3 sequence: CASSQDSPAIREKLFF. CDR3 DNA sequence: TGCGCCAGCAGCCAAGATAGTCCCGCGATCCGGGAAAAACTGTTTTTT.

The chain recombines TRBV7-8 with TRBJ2-6; TRBD1 aligns across 9 bases. V was pared by 5 bases and J by 4 bases, with 12 bases of the junction left unmatched. The germline gives CDR1 SGHVS, CDR2 FQNEAQ. CDR3 length: 18 amino acids. DNA for the CDR3: TGTGCCAGCAGCACGGGACAGGGCAATTTAGGCGGGGCCAACGTCCTGACTTTC. It translates to CASSTGQGNLGGANVLTF. Complete variable domain (other parts from reference TRBV7-8 and TRBJ2-6): GAGVSQSPRYKVAKRGQDVALRCDPISGHVSLFWYQQALGQGPEFLTYFQNEAQLDKSGLPSDRFFAERPEGSVSTLKIQRTQQEDSAVYLCASSTGQGNLGGANVLTFGAGSRLTVL.

The genes are TRBV6-4 and TRBJ2-2, with D perhaps matching TRBD1 (6 bases). Germline values: CDR1 MRHNA, CDR2 SNTAGT. This CDR3 contains 15 residues. With 0 bases removed from V and 7 bases from J, the gap between germline ends came to 12 bases. The CDR3 DNA sequence: TGTGCCAGCAGTGACTCAACAGGGTCGAGCGGGGAGCTGTTTTTT. Translated: CASSDSTGSSGELFF.

In its sample, this clone ranks as medium-sized. This chain connects TRBV19 to TRBJ2-3; tentatively, D is TRBD2 (6 bases). The CDR3 totals 14 residues. Germline CDR1 is LNHDA and CDR2 is SQIVND (reference sequence). V was pared by 5 bases and J by 0 bases, with 9 bases between. CDR3 bases: TGTGCCAGTAGTGGACTAACTAGCACAGATACGCAGTATTTT. It yields the protein CASSGLTSTDTQYF.

V is TRBV6-5 and J is TRBJ2-3; D call uncertain. The CDR3 totals 12 residues. Deletions cut 0 bases from V and 5 bases from J, with 3 bases between. Germline loops: CDR1 MNHEY, CDR2 SVGAGI. The CDR3 nucleotides read TGTGCCAGCAGTTACTCGAGAGATACGCAGTATTTT. This codes for CASSYSRDTQYF.

The chain carries TRBV5-8 and TRBJ1-2; D is unresolved. V lost 2 bases and J lost 8, with 16 bases in between. Germline CDR1 SGHTS, CDR2 YDEGEE. This CDR3 is 14 amino acids long. The CDR3 bases are TGTGCCAGCAGCTTTTCCCTTGGCGGTTCCGGCTACACCTTC. Protein: CASSFSLGGSGYTF.

The chain uses TRBV11-1 and TRBJ2-7, with D possibly being TRBD1 (5 bases). CDR1 is SGHAT and CDR2 is FQDESV in the germline V gene (reference sequence). The length of the CDR3 is 13 residues. Trimming cost V 8 bases and J 2 bases, with 13 bases left between them. As DNA, the CDR3 is TGTGCCAGCGCGCCGACAGTCGCCTACGAGCAGTACTTC. Its translation: CASAPTVAYEQYF.

This chain uses TRBV7-9 with TRBJ2-3; 13 positions agree with TRBD2. Trimming removed 5 bases from V and 2 bases from J; junction bases left unmatched: 4. The CDR3 sequence is 16 residues long. The germline gives CDR1 SEHNR, CDR2 FQNEAQ (reference sequence). CDR3 residues: CASSLLAGGDTDTQYF. The DNA of the CDR3 is TGTGCCAGCAGCCTACTAGCGGGGGGGGACACAGATACGCAGTATTTT. The full variable domain, with the rest looked up from reference TRBV7-9 and TRBJ2-3, is DTGVSQNPRHKITKRGQNVTFRCDPISEHNRLYWYRQTLGQGPEFLTYFQNEAQLEKSRLLSDRFSAERPKGSFSTLEIQRTEQGDSAMYLCASSLLAGGDTDTQYFGPGTRLTVL.

The chain carries TRBV6-1 and TRBJ1-5, with 7 bases that match TRBD1. After removal of 5 bases from V and 6 bases from J, the junction contained 10 bases not matched to a gene. CDR1 and CDR2 from the germline V gene are MNHNS and SASEGT. This CDR3 is 15 amino acids long. CDR3 amino acids: CASSPLRGIGQPQHF. CDR3 sequence (DNA): TGTGCCAGCAGTCCCCTCAGGGGGATAGGTCAGCCCCAGCATTTT.

J is TRBJ2-7 and V is TRBV4-2, with TRBD1 as a possible D gene (5 bases). The CDR3 has 15 residues. Trimming cost V 2 bases and J 0 bases, with 11 bases left between them. The germline CDR1 and CDR2 sequences are LGHNA and YNFKEQ. The chain's CDR3 is CASSQSRTTSYEQYF. The CDR3 DNA follows: TGTGCCAGCAGCCAATCCCGGACAACCTCCTACGAGCAGTACTTC.